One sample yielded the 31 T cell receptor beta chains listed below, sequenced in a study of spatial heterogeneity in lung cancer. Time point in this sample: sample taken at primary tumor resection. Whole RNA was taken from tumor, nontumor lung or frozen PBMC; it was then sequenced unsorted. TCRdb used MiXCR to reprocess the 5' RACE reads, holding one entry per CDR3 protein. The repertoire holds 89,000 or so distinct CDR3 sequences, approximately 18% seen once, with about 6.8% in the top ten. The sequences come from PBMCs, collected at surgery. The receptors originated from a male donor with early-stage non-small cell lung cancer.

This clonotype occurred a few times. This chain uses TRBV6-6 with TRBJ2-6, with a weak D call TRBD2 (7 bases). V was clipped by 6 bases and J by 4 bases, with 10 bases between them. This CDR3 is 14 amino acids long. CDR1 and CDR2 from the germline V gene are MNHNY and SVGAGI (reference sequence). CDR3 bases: TGTGCCAGCAGCGGGGGGCCAGGGGCCAACGTCCTGACTTTC. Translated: CASSGGPGANVLTF.

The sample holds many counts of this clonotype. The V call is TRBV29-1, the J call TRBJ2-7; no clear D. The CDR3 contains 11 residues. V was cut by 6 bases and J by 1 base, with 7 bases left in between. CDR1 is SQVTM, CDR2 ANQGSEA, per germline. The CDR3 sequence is CSVTGSYEQYF. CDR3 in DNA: TGCAGCGTGACTGGGTCCTACGAGCAGTACTTC.

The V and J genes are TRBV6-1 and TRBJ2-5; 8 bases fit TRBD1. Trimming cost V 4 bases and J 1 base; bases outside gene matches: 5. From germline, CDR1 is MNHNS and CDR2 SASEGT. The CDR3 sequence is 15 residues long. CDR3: CASSGGGQGQETQYF. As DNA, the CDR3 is TGTGCCAGCAGTGGAGGAGGACAGGGCCAAGAGACCCAGTACTTC.

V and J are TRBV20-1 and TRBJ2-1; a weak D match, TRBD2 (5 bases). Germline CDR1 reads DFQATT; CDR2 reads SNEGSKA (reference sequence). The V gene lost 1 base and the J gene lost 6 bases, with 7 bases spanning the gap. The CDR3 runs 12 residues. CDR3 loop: CSARGGSNEQFF. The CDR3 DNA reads TGCAGTGCTAGAGGCGGGTCCAATGAGCAGTTCTTC.

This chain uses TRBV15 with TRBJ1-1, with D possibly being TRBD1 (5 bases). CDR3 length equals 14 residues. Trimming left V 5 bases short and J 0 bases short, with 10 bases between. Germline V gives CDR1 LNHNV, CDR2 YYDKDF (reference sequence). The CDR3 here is CATSGGRLNTEAFF. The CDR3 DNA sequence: TGTGCCACCAGCGGGGGACGGCTGAACACTGAAGCTTTCTTT.

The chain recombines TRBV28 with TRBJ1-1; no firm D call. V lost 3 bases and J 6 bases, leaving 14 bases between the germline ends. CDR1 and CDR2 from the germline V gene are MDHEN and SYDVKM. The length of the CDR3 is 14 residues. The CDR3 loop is CASSFISGWAEAFF. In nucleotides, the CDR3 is TGTGCCAGCAGTTTCATTAGCGGGTGGGCTGAAGCTTTCTTT.

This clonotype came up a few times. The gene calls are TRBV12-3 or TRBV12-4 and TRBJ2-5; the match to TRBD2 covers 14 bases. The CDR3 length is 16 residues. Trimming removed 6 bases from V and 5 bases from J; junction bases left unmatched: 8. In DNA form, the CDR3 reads TGTGCCAGCAGCCCGGGACTAGCGGGAGAGGGTGAGACCCAGTACTTC. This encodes CASSPGLAGEGETQYF.

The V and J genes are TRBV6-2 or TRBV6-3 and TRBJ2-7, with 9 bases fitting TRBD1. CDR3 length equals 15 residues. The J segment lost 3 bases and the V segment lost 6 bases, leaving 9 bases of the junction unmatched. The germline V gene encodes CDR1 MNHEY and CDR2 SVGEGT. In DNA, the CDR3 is TGTGCCAGCAGACCGGGACAGGGCTCTATCTACGAGCAGTACTTC. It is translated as CASRPGQGSIYEQYF.

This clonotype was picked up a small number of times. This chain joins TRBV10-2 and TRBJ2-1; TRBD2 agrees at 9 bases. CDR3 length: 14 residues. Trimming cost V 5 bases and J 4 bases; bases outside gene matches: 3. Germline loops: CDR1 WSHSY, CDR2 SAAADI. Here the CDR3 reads CASSRLAGYNEQFF. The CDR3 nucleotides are TGCGCCAGCAGTAGGCTAGCGGGATACAATGAGCAGTTCTTC.

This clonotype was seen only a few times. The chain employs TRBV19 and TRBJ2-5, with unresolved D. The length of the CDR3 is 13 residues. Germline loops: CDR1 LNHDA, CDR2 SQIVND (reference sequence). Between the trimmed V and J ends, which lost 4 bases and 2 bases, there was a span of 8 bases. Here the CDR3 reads CASSKGIQETQYF. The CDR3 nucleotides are TGTGCCAGTAGTAAGGGCATACAAGAGACCCAGTACTTC.

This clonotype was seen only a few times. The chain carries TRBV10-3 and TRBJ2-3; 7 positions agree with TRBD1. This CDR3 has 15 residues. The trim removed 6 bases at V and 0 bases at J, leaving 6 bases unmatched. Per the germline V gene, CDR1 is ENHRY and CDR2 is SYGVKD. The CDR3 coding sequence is TGTGCCATCAGACCGGGACAGTTCAGCACAGATACGCAGTATTTT. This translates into CAIRPGQFSTDTQYF.

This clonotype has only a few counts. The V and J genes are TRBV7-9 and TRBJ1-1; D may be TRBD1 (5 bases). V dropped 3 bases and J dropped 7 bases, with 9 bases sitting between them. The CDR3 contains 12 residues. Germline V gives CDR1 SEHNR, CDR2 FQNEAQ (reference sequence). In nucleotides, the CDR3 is TGTGCCAGCAGCTTGGCAGACAGTGAAGCTTTCTTT. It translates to CASSLADSEAFF.

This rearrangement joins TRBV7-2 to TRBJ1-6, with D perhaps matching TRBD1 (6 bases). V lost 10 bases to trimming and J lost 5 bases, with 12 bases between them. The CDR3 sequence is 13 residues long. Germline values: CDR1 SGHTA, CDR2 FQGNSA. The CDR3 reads CATRTVDNSPLHF. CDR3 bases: TGTGCCACCAGGACAGTAGATAATTCACCCCTCCACTTT.

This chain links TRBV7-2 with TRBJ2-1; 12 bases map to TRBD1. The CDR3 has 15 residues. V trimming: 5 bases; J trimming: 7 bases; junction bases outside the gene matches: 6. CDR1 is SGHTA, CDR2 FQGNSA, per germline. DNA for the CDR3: TGTGCCAGCAGCCTGGGACAGGGGGCGAGTAATGAGCAGTTCTTC. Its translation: CASSLGQGASNEQFF.

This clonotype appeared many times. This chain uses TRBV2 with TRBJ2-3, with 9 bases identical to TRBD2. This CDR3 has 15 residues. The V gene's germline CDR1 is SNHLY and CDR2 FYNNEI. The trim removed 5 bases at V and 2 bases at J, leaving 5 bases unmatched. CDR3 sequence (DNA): TGTGCCAGCAGTCTGAGACTAGCGGTCACAGATACGCAGTATTTT. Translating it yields CASSLRLAVTDTQYF.

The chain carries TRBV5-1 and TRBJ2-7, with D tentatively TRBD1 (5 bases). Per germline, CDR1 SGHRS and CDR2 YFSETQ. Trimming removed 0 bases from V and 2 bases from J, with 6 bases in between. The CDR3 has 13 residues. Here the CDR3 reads CASSLEGAYEQYF. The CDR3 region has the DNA TGCGCCAGCAGCTTGGAAGGGGCCTACGAGCAGTACTTC.

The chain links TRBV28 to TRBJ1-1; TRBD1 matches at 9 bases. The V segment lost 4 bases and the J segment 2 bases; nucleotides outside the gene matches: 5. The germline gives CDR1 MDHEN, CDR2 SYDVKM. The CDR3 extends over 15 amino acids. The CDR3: CASSSQQGANTEAFF. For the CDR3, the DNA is TGTGCCAGCAGTTCACAACAGGGGGCCAACACTGAAGCTTTCTTT. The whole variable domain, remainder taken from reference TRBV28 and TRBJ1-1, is DVKVTQSSRYLVKRTGEKVFLECVQDMDHENMFWYRQDPGLGLRLIYFSYDVKMKEKGDIPEGYSVSREKKERFSLILESASTNQTSMYLCASSSQQGANTEAFFGQGTRLTVV.

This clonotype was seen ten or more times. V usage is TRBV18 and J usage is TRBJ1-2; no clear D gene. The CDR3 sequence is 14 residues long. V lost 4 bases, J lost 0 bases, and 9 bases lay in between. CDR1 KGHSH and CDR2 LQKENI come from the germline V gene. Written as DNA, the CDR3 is TGTGCCAGCTCACGGCGGGAAGCTAACTATGGCTACACCTTC. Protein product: CASSRREANYGYTF.

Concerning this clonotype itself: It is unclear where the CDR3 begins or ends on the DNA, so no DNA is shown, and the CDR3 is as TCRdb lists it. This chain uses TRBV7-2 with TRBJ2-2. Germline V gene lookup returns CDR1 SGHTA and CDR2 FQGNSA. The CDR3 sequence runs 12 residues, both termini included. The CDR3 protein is CASSFGAGELFF.

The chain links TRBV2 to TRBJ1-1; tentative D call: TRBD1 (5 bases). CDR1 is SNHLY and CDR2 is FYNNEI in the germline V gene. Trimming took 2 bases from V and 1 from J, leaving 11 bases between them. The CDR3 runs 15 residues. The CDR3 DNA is TGTGCCAGCAGTGAAAGAGGGACGGCGAACACTGAAGCTTTCTTT. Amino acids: CASSERGTANTEAFF.

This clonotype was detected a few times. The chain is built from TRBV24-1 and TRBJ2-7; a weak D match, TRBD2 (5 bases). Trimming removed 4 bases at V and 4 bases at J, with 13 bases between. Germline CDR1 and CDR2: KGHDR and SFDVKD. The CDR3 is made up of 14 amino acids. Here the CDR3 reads CATSDPSGSYEQYF. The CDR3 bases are TGTGCCACCAGTGACCCCTCGGGATCATACGAGCAGTACTTC.

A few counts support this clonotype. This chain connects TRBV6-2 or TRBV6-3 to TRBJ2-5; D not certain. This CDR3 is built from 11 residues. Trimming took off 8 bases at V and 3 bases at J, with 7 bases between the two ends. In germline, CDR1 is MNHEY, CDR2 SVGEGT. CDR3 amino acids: CASAREETQYF. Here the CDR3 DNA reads TGTGCCAGCGCAAGGGAAGAGACCCAGTACTTC.

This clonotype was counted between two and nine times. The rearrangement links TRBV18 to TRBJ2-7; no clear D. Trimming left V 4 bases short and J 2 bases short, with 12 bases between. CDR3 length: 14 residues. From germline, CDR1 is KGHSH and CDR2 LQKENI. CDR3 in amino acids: CASSQGEAPYEQYF. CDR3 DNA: TGTGCCAGCTCACAAGGAGAGGCACCCTACGAGCAGTACTTC.

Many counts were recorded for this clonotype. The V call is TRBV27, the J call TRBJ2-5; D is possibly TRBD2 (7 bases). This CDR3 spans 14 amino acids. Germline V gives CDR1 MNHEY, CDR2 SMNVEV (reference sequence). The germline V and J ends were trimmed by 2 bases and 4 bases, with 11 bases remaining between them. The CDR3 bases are TGTGCCAGCAGTTTAATCGGGGGGCGAGAGACCCAGTACTTC. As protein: CASSLIGGRETQYF.

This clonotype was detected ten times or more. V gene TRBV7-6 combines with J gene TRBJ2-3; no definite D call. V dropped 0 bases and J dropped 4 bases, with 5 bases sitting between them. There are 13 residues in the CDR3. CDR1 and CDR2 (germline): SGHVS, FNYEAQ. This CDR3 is CASSLALADTQYF. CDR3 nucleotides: TGTGCCAGCAGCTTAGCTTTAGCAGATACGCAGTATTTT.

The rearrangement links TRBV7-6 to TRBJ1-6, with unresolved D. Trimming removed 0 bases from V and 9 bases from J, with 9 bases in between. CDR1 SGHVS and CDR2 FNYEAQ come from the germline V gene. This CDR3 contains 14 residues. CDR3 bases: TGTGCCAGCAGCTTAGCAGGGTACGGTTCACCCCTCCACTTT. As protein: CASSLAGYGSPLHF.

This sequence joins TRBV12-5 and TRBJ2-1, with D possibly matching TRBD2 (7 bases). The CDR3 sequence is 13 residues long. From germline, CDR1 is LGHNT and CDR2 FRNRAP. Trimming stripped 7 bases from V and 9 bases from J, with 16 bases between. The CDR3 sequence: CASEGEGLSEQFF. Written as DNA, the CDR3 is TGTGCTAGTGAGGGGGAGGGCCTAAGTGAGCAGTTCTTC.

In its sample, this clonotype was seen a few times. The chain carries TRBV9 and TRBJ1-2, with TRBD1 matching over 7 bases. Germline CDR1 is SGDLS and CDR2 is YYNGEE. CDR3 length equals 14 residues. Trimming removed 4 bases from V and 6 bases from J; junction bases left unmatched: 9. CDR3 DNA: TGTGCCAGCAGCCCCCGGGACAGTATGGATGGCTACACCTTC. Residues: CASSPRDSMDGYTF.

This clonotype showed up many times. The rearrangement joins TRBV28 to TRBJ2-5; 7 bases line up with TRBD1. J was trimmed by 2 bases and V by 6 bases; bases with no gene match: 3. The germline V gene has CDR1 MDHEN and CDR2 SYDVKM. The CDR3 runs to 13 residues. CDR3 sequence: CASRPTGQETQYF. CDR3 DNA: TGTGCCAGCAGGCCGACAGGGCAAGAGACCCAGTACTTC.

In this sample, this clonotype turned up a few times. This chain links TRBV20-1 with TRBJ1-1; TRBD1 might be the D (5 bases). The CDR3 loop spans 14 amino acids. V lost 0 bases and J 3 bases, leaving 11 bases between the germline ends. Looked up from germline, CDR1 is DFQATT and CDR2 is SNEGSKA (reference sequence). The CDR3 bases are TGCAGTGCTAGAGATCAACAGGCCGACACTGAAGCTTTCTTT. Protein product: CSARDQQADTEAFF.

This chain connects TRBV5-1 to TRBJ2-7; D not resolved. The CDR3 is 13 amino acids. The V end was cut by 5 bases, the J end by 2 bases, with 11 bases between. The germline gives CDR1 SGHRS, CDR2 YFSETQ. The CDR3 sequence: CASSDGMTYEQYF. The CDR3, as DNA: TGCGCCAGCAGTGACGGTATGACCTACGAGCAGTACTTC.